The rows below give T cell receptor beta chains drawn from one sample of a study of T cells in Graves' hyperthyroidism and ophthalmopathy. TCRdb called the multiplex PCR reads again in MiXCR, with one record for every CDR3 protein. The sample shows around 240,000 distinct CDR3 sequences, about 14% of them seen only once. Sequencing was carried out using blood. The receptors were gathered from a woman in her forties with Graves' hyperthyroidism that later progressed to Graves' ophthalmopathy. Each CDR3 is given with its conserved first and last residue. The D gene is left open where the match is weak. Expanded clones get a size class; other rows say once, few or many, or leave the size out.

j_call | v_call | clone_size | d_call | cdr3_aa | cdr3_nt
TRBJ1-1 | TRBV7-3 | many | TRBD1 | CASSSQGDTEAFF | TGTGCCAGCAGCTCACAGGGGGACACTGAAGCTTTCTTT
TRBJ2-7 | TRBV20-1 | many | TRBD2 | CSARTLADSYEQYF | TGCAGTGCTAGAACACTAGCGGACTCCTACGAGCAGTACTTC
TRBJ2-6 | TRBV12-3/TRBV12-4 | many | . | CASSPRIEANVLTF | TGTGCCAGCAGTCCCCGGATAGAGGCCAACGTCCTGACTTTC
TRBJ2-1 | TRBV27 | . | TRBD2 | CASSPGGLDTHEQFF | TGTGCCAGCAGTCCCGGGGGACTAGATACCCATGAGCAGTTCTTC
TRBJ1-1 | TRBV5-1 | many | TRBD1 | CASSWGGQKNTEAFF | TGCGCCAGCAGCTGGGGGGGACAGAAGAACACTGAAGCTTTCTTT
TRBJ2-7 | TRBV10-3 | many | . | CAISDRTDLTYEQYF | TGTGCCATCAGTGACCGGACGGACCTTACCTACGAGCAGTACTTC
TRBJ1-5 | TRBV28 | many | . | CASSLMGTGLGPQHF | TGTGCCAGCAGTTTGATGGGGACCGGGCTTGGGCCCCAGCATTTT
TRBJ1-4 | TRBV7-9 | . | . | CASTNQTSMYLCASSRDRDKLFF | .
TRBJ2-2 | TRBV7-9 | many | . | CASSLTGELFF | TGTGCCAGCAGCCTTACCGGGGAGCTGTTTTTT
TRBJ2-3 | TRBV12-3/TRBV12-4 | many | . | CASSLDVRESTDTQYF | TGTGCCAGCAGTTTAGATGTGCGGGAAAGCACAGATACGCAGTATTTT
TRBJ2-5 | TRBV6-1 | many | TRBD2 | CASNLLAGGKETQYF | TGTGCCAGCAACTTACTAGCGGGTGGAAAAGAGACCCAGTACTTC
TRBJ1-1 | TRBV7-3 | many | . | CASSLDGGGLGTEAFF | TGTGCCAGCAGCTTAGATGGCGGGGGGCTGGGCACTGAAGCTTTCTTT
TRBJ1-1 | TRBV6-1 | . | . | CASSERWDTEAFF | TGTGCCAGCAGTGAAAGGTGGGACACTGAAGCTTTCTTT
TRBJ2-7 | TRBV12-3/TRBV12-4 | many | . | CASSPTHYEQYF | TGTGCCAGCAGTCCCACCCATTACGAGCAGTACTTC
TRBJ2-1 | TRBV9 | many | . | CASSGENNEQFF | TGTGCCAGCAGCGGCGAGAACAATGAGCAGTTCTTC
TRBJ1-1 | TRBV6-2/TRBV6-3 | . | . | CASKSPYTEAFF | TGTGCCAGCAAGTCCCCCTACACTGAAGCTTTCTTT
TRBJ2-5 | TRBV6-1 | many | TRBD2 | CASSYRLAGSQETQYF | TGTGCCAGCAGTTACCGGCTAGCGGGAAGTCAAGAGACCCAGTACTTC
TRBJ2-5 | TRBV7-9 | once | TRBD2 | CASSPAPGGGQETQYF | TGTGCCAGCAGCCCCGCGCCGGGGGGTGGCCAAGAGACCCAGTACTTC
TRBJ2-7 | TRBV27 | many | . | CASSSTGTYEQYF | TGTGCCAGCAGTTCGACAGGTACCTACGAGCAGTACTTC
TRBJ2-7 | TRBV2 | many | TRBD1 | CASRDRNYEQYF | TGTGCCAGCCGGGACAGAAACTACGAGCAGTACTTC
TRBJ1-2 | TRBV19 | . | . | CASTGYEGFYGYTF | TGTGCCAGTACCGGCTACGAGGGTTTCTATGGCTACACCTTC
TRBJ2-7 | TRBV28 | many | TRBD1 | CASSQGQAYEQYF | TGTGCCAGCAGTCAGGGACAGGCCTACGAGCAGTACTTC
TRBJ1-1 | TRBV6-6 | many | TRBD1 | CASSYKTGGVGTEAFF | TGTGCCAGCAGTTACAAGACAGGGGGAGTGGGCACTGAAGCTTTCTTT
TRBJ1-1 | TRBV29-1 | . | . | CSVVTGYTEAFF | TGCAGCGTTGTTACAGGGTACACTGAAGCTTTCTTT